These 21 T cell receptor beta chains were sequenced from one sample in a study of regulatory T cells in long-lasting Graves disease. Combining iRepertoire HTBI primers with Arm-PCR of CDR3 regions, the authors built TCR beta libraries. TCRdb reprocessed the multiplex PCR reads via MiXCR and lists one record per CDR3 protein. The table includes over 500,000 distinct CDR3 sequences, around 17% detected once. Time point in this sample: newly diagnosed GD, antithyroid drugs for less than 3 months. Generation of the TCR library employed RNA extracted from PBMCs. These data were likewise used in another study, on T cells in Graves' hyperthyroidism and ophthalmopathy.

The starting material was peripheral blood mononuclear cells (PBMCs), obtained at new diagnosis, from a patient treated with antithyroid drugs. Receptors were obtained from a woman aged 30 to 39 with Graves disease.

This clonotype showed up just a few times. This rearrangement joins TRBV5-1 to TRBJ1-2; D not resolved. Between the trimmed V and J ends, which lost 5 bases and 4 bases, there was a span of 9 bases. Looked up from germline, CDR1 is SGHRS and CDR2 is YFSETQ. The CDR3 is 12 amino acids. The CDR3 here is CASSEEFYGYTF. The DNA for the CDR3 is TGCGCCAGCAGTGAAGAGTTCTATGGCTACACCTTC.

V gene TRBV2 combines with J gene TRBJ2-7; D is undetermined. The CDR3 length is 11 residues. Deletions cut 8 bases from V and 3 bases from J, with 8 bases between. CDR1 and CDR2 from the germline V gene are SNHLY and FYNNEI. The DNA for the CDR3 is TGTGCCAGCTTCGACGGCTACGAGCAGTACTTC. It encodes CASFDGYEQYF.

In this sample, this clonotype turned up many times. J is TRBJ1-2 and V is TRBV7-2, with 7 bases aligning to TRBD1. J gave up 3 bases and V 5 bases, and 9 bases lay outside the gene matches. CDR3 length equals 15 residues. Germline-derived CDR1 and CDR2 are SGHTA and FQGNSA. CDR3: CASSPGQVVDYGYTF. CDR3 DNA: TGTGCCAGCAGCCCAGGACAGGTTGTTGACTATGGCTACACCTTC. Full variable domain (missing parts from reference TRBV7-2 and TRBJ1-2): GAGVSQSPSNKVTEKGKDVELRCDPISGHTALYWYRQSLGQGLEFLIYFQGNSAPDKSGLPSDRFSAERTGGSVSTLTIQRTQQEDSAVYLCASSPGQVVDYGYTFGSGTRLTVV.

Worth noting for this clonotype: A far bigger clonotype differs at one base, so this is likely a read error. V and J are TRBV28 and TRBJ2-7; 16 bases are shared with TRBD2. This CDR3 region has 17 residues. J lost 7 bases, V lost 7 bases, and 13 bases had no gene match. The V gene's germline CDR1 is MDHEN and CDR2 SYDVKM. In DNA form, the CDR3 reads TGTGCCAGCAAAGGGACTAGCGGGAGGGTCGGGTACAATGAGCAGTACTTC. It codes for CASKGTSGRVGYNEQYF.

This clonotype was counted a few times. Its ends do not fully match the called genes, so a read error is possible. This sequence joins TRBV12-3 or TRBV12-4 and TRBJ1-2; maybe TRBD1 (5 bases). The CDR3 length is 15 residues. The CDR3 sequence is CASSTGGAFNYGCTF. CDR3 DNA: TGTGCCAGCAGTACCGGAGGGGCGTTCAACTATGGCTGCACCTTC.

This clonotype appeared many times. This rearrangement joins TRBV28 to TRBJ2-2; 9 bases agree with TRBD1. The CDR3 runs to 14 residues. Per the germline V gene, CDR1 is MDHEN and CDR2 is SYDVKM. The V segment lost 7 bases and the J segment 3 bases; nucleotides outside the gene matches: 3. CDR3 protein: CASTGTGYTGELFF. The CDR3 DNA is TGTGCCAGCACCGGGACAGGGTACACCGGGGAGCTGTTTTTT.

Ten or more counts support this clonotype. The J gene is TRBJ1-1, the V gene TRBV29-1; 7 positions match TRBD1. Germline V lookup: CDR1 SQVTM, CDR2 ANQGSEA. The CDR3 totals 14 residues. The V and J ends lost 6 bases and 0 bases, in that order; junction bases with no gene match: 7. DNA for the CDR3: TGCAGCGTGGGGACAGCCGTAATGAACACTGAAGCTTTCTTT. This codes for CSVGTAVMNTEAFF.

This clonotype was seen ten or more times. The CDR3 DNA follows: TGTGCCATCCGCCGGGACGGTGCTAACTATGGCTACACCTTC. Its translation: CAIRRDGANYGYTF. This sequence joins TRBV10-3 and TRBJ1-2, with D perhaps matching TRBD1 (5 bases). This CDR3 has 14 residues. V shed 8 bases and J shed 0 bases, with 13 bases lying between them. Germline assignment: CDR1 ENHRY and CDR2 SYGVKD.

This clonotype was picked up many times. The rearrangement links TRBV20-1 to TRBJ2-5; 7 positions match TRBD1. The CDR3 contains 12 residues. Germline lookup yields CDR1 DFQATT and CDR2 SNEGSKA (reference sequence). The junction had 7 bases not matched to a gene; V was cut back by 6 bases and J by 6 bases. In DNA form, the CDR3 reads TGCAGTGCCCGACAGGGTGGACAGACCCAGTACTTC. It encodes CSARQGGQTQYF.

A remark on this clonotype: A much larger clone lies one base from this, so it may be a read error. This chain connects TRBV6-1 to TRBJ1-5; D might be TRBD2 (5 bases). The DNA end is a closer match to TRBJ2-3, so the J assignment may be wrong. CDR3 length: 14 residues. Germline CDR1 MNHNS, CDR2 SASEGT. The CDR3 here is CASRRTASNQPQYF. CDR3 DNA sequence: TGTGCCAGCAGAAGAACGGCTAGCAATCAGCCCCAGTATTTT.

At least ten counts were recorded for this clonotype. This chain joins TRBV10-2 and TRBJ2-7, with TRBD1 identical over 7 bases. J lost 4 bases, V lost 5 bases, and 8 bases had no gene match. Germline V gene lookup returns CDR1 WSHSY and CDR2 SAAADI. The CDR3 runs to 14 residues. CDR3 DNA sequence: TGCGCCAGCAGTAGACCGGGACAGATATACGAGCAGTACTTC. Its protein is CASSRPGQIYEQYF.

This clonotype showed up many times. The rearrangement links TRBV28 to TRBJ1-4, with D maybe TRBD1 (5 bases). CDR1 and CDR2 from the germline V gene are MDHEN and SYDVKM. V lost 2 bases and J lost 3, with 19 bases in between. CDR3 length equals 18 residues. The CDR3 nucleotides are TGTGCCAGCAGTTTACAATTGTTATCGGGGCCCTCTAATGAAAAACTGTTTTTT. This encodes CASSLQLLSGPSNEKLFF.

The rearrangement uses TRBV19 and TRBJ1-5; D call uncertain. The V end lost 4 bases, the J end lost 9 bases, and 10 bases lay between the germline ends. The CDR3 length is 12 residues. Germline loops: CDR1 LNHDA, CDR2 SQIVND (reference sequence). The CDR3 nucleotides read TGTGCCAGTAGTACCCCGGGTGGGCCCCAGCATTTT. Translated, it gives CASSTPGGPQHF.

The chain joins TRBV7-9 to TRBJ2-5; tentative D call: TRBD2 (6 bases). This CDR3 region has 16 residues. V was pared by 5 bases and J by 2 bases, with 18 bases between. Germline-derived CDR1 and CDR2 are SEHNR and FQNEAQ (reference sequence). As DNA, the CDR3 is TGTGCCAGCAGCCGCAATATGGGACTGACTCAAGAGACCCAGTACTTC. The encoded protein is CASSRNMGLTQETQYF.

This clonotype was counted ten times or more. The DNA of the CDR3 is TGCGCCAGCGGGATAACGAGATCCGAAGAGACCCAGTACTTC. Its protein is CASGITRSEETQYF. This chain links TRBV10-2 with TRBJ2-5; D ambiguous. The CDR3 has 14 residues. The germline CDR1 and CDR2 sequences are WSHSY and SAAADI. V shed 8 bases and J shed 3 bases, with 16 bases lying between them.

This clonotype has only a few counts. V usage is TRBV14 and J usage is TRBJ1-1; 7 bases fit TRBD1. V dropped 4 bases and J dropped 4; count of bases not matched to a gene: 6. Germline-derived CDR1 and CDR2 are SGHDN and FVKESK. This CDR3 spans 14 amino acids. The CDR3 loop reads CASSPRGRGTEAFF. As DNA, the CDR3 is TGTGCCAGCAGCCCCAGGGGGAGGGGCACTGAAGCTTTCTTT.

This clonotype was counted between two and nine times. The chain couples TRBV3-1 to TRBJ2-5; no firm D call. V lost 4 bases and J lost 5, with 17 bases in between. Looked up from germline, CDR1 is LGHDT and CDR2 is YNNKEL (reference sequence). CDR3 size: 15 residues. The CDR3 DNA reads as TGTGCCAGCAGCCTAGAGCTGGGTAGGAGCGAGACCCAGTACTTC. Translated: CASSLELGRSETQYF.

This clonotype was found a few times. The chain links TRBV13 to TRBJ2-2; 11 bases agree with TRBD1. J gave up 7 bases and V 5 bases, and 9 bases lay outside the gene matches. From germline, CDR1 is PRHDT and CDR2 FYEKMQ (reference sequence). The CDR3 loop spans 16 amino acids. CDR3 region: CASSPQGQGAVGELFF. CDR3 in DNA: TGTGCCAGCAGCCCCCAAGGACAGGGGGCTGTCGGGGAGCTGTTTTTT.

The rearrangement links TRBV20-1 to TRBJ1-5; possible D gene TRBD1, 5 bases. The CDR3 covers 16 residues. The germline V gene has CDR1 DFQATT and CDR2 SNEGSKA (reference sequence). V lost 6 bases and J lost 4, with 22 bases in between. The CDR3 coding sequence is TGCAGTGCCAGTCCCCTAATGTGGGGCCCTAATCAGCCCCAGCATTTT. Translated, it gives CSASPLMWGPNQPQHF.

V gene TRBV7-9 combines with J gene TRBJ1-2; D is unclear. CDR1 and CDR2 (germline): SEHNR, FQNEAQ (reference sequence). V lost 3 bases and J lost 4, with 12 bases in between. CDR3 size: 14 residues. The chain's CDR3 is CASSFEYSVYGYTF. For the CDR3, the DNA is TGTGCCAGCAGCTTCGAATATTCTGTCTATGGCTACACCTTC.

In its sample, this clonotype was seen many times. The J gene is TRBJ2-7, the V gene TRBV6-1; TRBD1 might be the D (6 bases). The CDR3 runs 13 residues. Germline CDR1 reads MNHNS; CDR2 reads SASEGT. Trimming stripped 5 bases from V and 3 bases from J, with 11 bases between. This CDR3 reads CASSTRQVYEQYF. The DNA of the CDR3 is TGTGCCAGCAGTACCAGACAGGTCTACGAGCAGTACTTC.